Following are 26 T cell receptor beta chains from one sample sequenced in a study of long-term antiretroviral therapy in people with HIV. Survey-level resolution applied to immunoSEQ assay v3.0. Only in-frame clones appear in the TCRdb table, and some are missing; sequencing was by immunoSEQ multiplex PCR. The table records about 28,000 clones, about 90% of them present only once. The material was unsorted PBMCs, obtained 2 years after starting antiretroviral therapy. Receptor source: a man in his fifties or sixties with HIV.

CDR3 coding DNA: TGTGCCAGCAGCTTGGAAGCAGGGCCGAACACCGGGGAGCTGTTTTTT. The encoded protein is CASSLEAGPNTGELFF. This sequence joins TRBV5-4 and TRBJ2-2; possible D gene TRBD1, 5 bases. Germline loops: CDR1 SGHNT, CDR2 YYREEE (reference sequence). V lost 0 bases to trimming and J lost 0 bases, with 9 bases between them. The CDR3 totals 16 residues.

The J gene is TRBJ1-5, the V gene TRBV6-5; D ambiguous. V was trimmed by 5 bases and J by 9 bases, leaving 20 bases between them. The length of the CDR3 is 15 residues. CDR1 is MNHEY and CDR2 is SVGAGI in the germline V gene. In DNA form, the CDR3 reads TGTGCCAGCAGTCCGCTAAGCACGCAGTTAGGGCCCCAGCATTTT. Translating gives CASSPLSTQLGPQHF.

The chain has TRBV7-2 and TRBJ2-7, with D uncertain. V was clipped by 6 bases and J by 2 bases, with 11 bases between them. The germline V gene has CDR1 SGHTA and CDR2 FQGNSA. The CDR3 loop spans 13 amino acids. The CDR3 sequence: CASSRLGTYEQYF. CDR3 nucleotide sequence: TGTGCCAGCAGTCGACTGGGAACCTACGAGCAGTACTTC. The full variable domain, rest sourced from reference TRBV7-2 and TRBJ2-7, is GAGVSQSPSNKVTEKGKDVELRCDPISGHTALYWYRQSLGQGLEFLIYFQGNSAPDKSGLPSDRFSAERTGGSVSTLTIQRTQQEDSAVYLCASSRLGTYEQYFGPGTRLTVT.

The chain carries TRBV7-9 and TRBJ1-4; D is unresolved. The V end was cut by 1 base, the J end by 3 bases, with 6 bases between. Germline V gene sequence: CDR1 SEHNR, CDR2 FQNEAQ (reference sequence). There are 14 residues in the CDR3. The CDR3 sequence: CASSLGTANEKLFF. The CDR3 coding sequence is TGTGCCAGCAGCTTAGGAACAGCTAATGAAAAACTGTTTTTT.

V gene TRBV30 combines with J gene TRBJ1-6; D uncertain. CDR1 is GTSNPN, CDR2 SVGIG, per germline (reference sequence). V lost 0 bases and J 7 bases, leaving 10 bases between the germline ends. The CDR3 contains 14 residues. This chain's CDR3 is CAWSVGRQNSPLHF. In DNA, the CDR3 is TGTGCCTGGAGTGTGGGCCGGCAAAATTCACCCCTCCACTTT.

The chain couples TRBV7-3 to TRBJ2-2; tentatively, D is TRBD2 (5 bases). This CDR3 is 14 amino acids long. The V gene's germline CDR1 is SGHTA and CDR2 FQGTGA. V was clipped by 4 bases and J by 7 bases, with 13 bases between them. As DNA, the CDR3 is TGTGCCAGCAGCTCCTCGGACGGGGTCGGGGAGCTGTTTTTT. It yields the protein CASSSSDGVGELFF.

This chain joins TRBV6-4 and TRBJ2-7; possibly TRBD1 for D (7 bases). Looked up from germline, CDR1 is MRHNA and CDR2 is SNTAGT. CDR3 length equals 17 residues. V lost 7 bases and J 5 bases, leaving 27 bases between the germline ends. The CDR3 DNA follows: TGTGCCAGCACCCACTCTAAGGAGGGGGCGCCTGTCCACGAGCAGTACTTC. This encodes CASTHSKEGAPVHEQYF.

This clone was seen a few times. The chain recombines TRBV2 with TRBJ1-2, with 11 bases lining up with TRBD1. There are 14 residues in the CDR3. Losses at the gene ends were 6 bases for V and 4 bases for J; bases not matched to a gene: 4. CDR1 is SNHLY, CDR2 FYNNEI, per germline. The CDR3 nucleotides read TGTGCCAGCAGCTGGGACAGGGGGACCTATGGCTACACCTTC. Its protein is CASSWDRGTYGYTF.

The sample holds a few counts of this clone. The chain joins TRBV27 to TRBJ2-7; 8 nucleotides agree with TRBD2. The CDR3 loop spans 15 amino acids. Trimming cost V 5 bases and J 2 bases; bases outside gene matches: 8. CDR1 MNHEY and CDR2 SMNVEV come from the germline V gene (reference sequence). The CDR3 region has the DNA TGTGCCAGCAGTCCCCAGCGGGAGCGGACCTACGAGCAGTACTTC. Translation: CASSPQRERTYEQYF.

The chain combines TRBV7-6 with TRBJ2-1; no reliable D call. This CDR3 contains 15 residues. The V and J ends lost 1 base and 0 bases respectively, with 7 bases between them. Germline V CDR1 and CDR2: SGHVS, FNYEAQ. The chain's CDR3 is CASSLGPTSYNEQFF. In DNA form, the CDR3 reads TGTGCCAGCAGCTTAGGCCCGACCTCCTACAATGAGCAGTTCTTC.

This chain joins TRBV7-2 and TRBJ2-1; 15 bases align to TRBD2. CDR1 and CDR2 from the germline V gene are SGHTA and FQGNSA. The CDR3 has 16 amino acids. The trim removed 4 bases at V and 4 bases at J, leaving 2 bases unmatched. The CDR3 region has the DNA TGTGCCAGCAGCTCGGGACTAGCGGGGGGATACAATGAGCAGTTCTTC. Amino acid sequence: CASSSGLAGGYNEQFF.

The gene calls are TRBV10-3 and TRBJ2-2; 10 bases line up with TRBD2. The germline gives CDR1 ENHRY, CDR2 SYGVKD. The CDR3 sequence is 14 residues long. V dropped 7 bases and J dropped 7; count of bases not matched to a gene: 6. The CDR3 loop reads CAITASGGGGELFF. DNA for the CDR3: TGTGCCATCACTGCTAGCGGGGGTGGCGGGGAGCTGTTTTTT.

The rearrangement links TRBV6-6 to TRBJ1-2, with D maybe TRBD1 (6 bases). V lost 2 bases and J 4 bases, leaving 14 bases between the germline ends. The CDR3 has 15 residues. Germline V lookup: CDR1 MNHNY, CDR2 SVGAGI (reference sequence). The CDR3, as DNA: TGTGCCAGCAGTTACATCGCGGACAGTGTCTATGGCTACACCTTC. This codes for CASSYIADSVYGYTF.

The chain is built from TRBV30 and TRBJ2-5, with a tentative D call TRBD2 (5 bases). The CDR3 extends over 13 amino acids. V was clipped by 5 bases and J by 7 bases, with 17 bases between them. Germline V lookup: CDR1 GTSNPN, CDR2 SVGIG (reference sequence). In DNA, the CDR3 is TGTGCCTGGGGTTGGACGTCCGAGGGGACCCAGTACTTC. Translated, it gives CAWGWTSEGTQYF. Full variable domain (rest looked up from reference TRBV30 and TRBJ2-5): SQTIHQWPATLVQPVGSPLSLECTVEGTSNPNLYWYRQAAGRGLQLLFYSVGIGQISSEVPQNLSASRPQDRQFILSSKKLLLSDSGFYLCAWGWTSEGTQYFGPGTRLLVL.

This chain uses TRBV6-1 with TRBJ2-5, with D perhaps TRBD2 (5 bases). Germline V gives CDR1 MNHNS, CDR2 SASEGT. The ends were cut back, 6 bases at V and 2 bases at J, with 7 bases in the middle. CDR3 length equals 12 residues. The CDR3 region has the DNA TGTGCCAGCAGCCCGGGGCAAGAGACCCAGTACTTC. As protein: CASSPGQETQYF.

This rearrangement joins TRBV7-6 to TRBJ2-7, with D maybe TRBD2 (6 bases). Germline values: CDR1 SGHVS, CDR2 FNYEAQ. The CDR3 consists of 14 residues. V lost 1 base and J lost 5, with 12 bases in between. The CDR3 sequence: CASSLGRGGNEQYF. In DNA, the CDR3 is TGTGCCAGCAGCTTAGGGCGTGGAGGGAACGAGCAGTACTTC.

The V gene is TRBV2, the J gene TRBJ2-1; TRBD2 matches 7 bases. V trimming: 10 bases; J trimming: 1 base; junction bases outside the gene matches: 4. This CDR3 contains 13 residues. CDR1 is SNHLY, CDR2 FYNNEI, per germline. CDR3 DNA: TGTGCCATTAAGCGGGGATCCTACAATGAGCAGTTCTTC. It specifies CAIKRGSYNEQFF.

The chain links TRBV27 to TRBJ1-2, with 9 positions matching TRBD1. The trim removed 0 bases at V and 5 bases at J, leaving 4 bases unmatched. The CDR3 consists of 15 residues. Germline-derived CDR1 and CDR2 are MNHEY and SMNVEV (reference sequence). The CDR3 region has the DNA TGTGCCAGCAGTTTATCGGGGACAGGGAGATATGGCTACACCTTC. Translation gives CASSLSGTGRYGYTF.

The rearrangement links TRBV18 to TRBJ2-5; no firm D call. CDR3 size: 13 residues. From germline, CDR1 is KGHSH and CDR2 LQKENI. V was shortened by 2 bases and J by 0 bases, with 4 bases between the two germline ends. The CDR3 is CASSPENQETQYF. The CDR3 region has the DNA TGTGCCAGCTCACCAGAAAACCAAGAGACCCAGTACTTC. Using reference TRBV18 and TRBJ2-5 for the parts outside the CDR3, the full variable domain is NAGVMQNPRHLVRRRGQEARLRCSPMKGHSHVYWYRQLPEEGLKFMVYLQKENIIDESGMPKERFSAEFPKEGPSILRIQQVVRGDSAAYFCASSPENQETQYFGPGTRLLVL.

This sequence joins TRBV11-2 and TRBJ1-1; the D gene is possibly TRBD1 (5 bases). The CDR3 extends over 14 amino acids. In germline, CDR1 is SGHAT, CDR2 FQNNGV. V lost 3 bases and J lost 10, with 18 bases in between. CDR3 DNA sequence: TGTGCCAGCAGCTTCCCCGGGGGATTTGAGGGAGCTTTCTTT. It encodes CASSFPGGFEGAFF. The full variable domain, its missing parts supplied by reference TRBV11-2 and TRBJ1-1, is EAGVAQSPRYKIIEKRQSVAFWCNPISGHATLYWYQQILGQGPKLLIQFQNNGVVDDSQLPKDRFSAERLKGVDSTLKIQPAKLEDSAVYLCASSFPGGFEGAFFGQGTRLTVV.

This rearrangement joins TRBV2 to TRBJ2-7; 7 positions agree with TRBD2. Germline trimming cut 7 bases from V and 0 bases from J; bases unmatched to any gene: 3. Germline lookup yields CDR1 SNHLY and CDR2 FYNNEI. The CDR3 runs 13 residues. CDR3 amino acids: CASTGTTSYEQYF. The CDR3 coding sequence is TGTGCCAGCACCGGGACTACCTCCTACGAGCAGTACTTC.

This clone occurred once. The chain has TRBV6-5 and TRBJ2-2, with a weak D call TRBD1 (5 bases). CDR3 length equals 14 residues. The V gene lost 5 bases and the J gene lost 4 bases, with 11 bases spanning the gap. Germline V gene data show CDR1 as MNHEY and CDR2 as SVGAGI. The CDR3 spells CASSDSRTTGELFF. DNA for the CDR3: TGTGCCAGCAGTGACAGCAGGACCACCGGGGAGCTGTTTTTT.

This sequence joins TRBV4-3 and TRBJ2-5, with D possibly called TRBD1 or TRBD2 (6 bases each). Looked up from germline, CDR1 is LGHNA and CDR2 is YSLEER. Trimming took 0 bases from V and 4 from J, leaving 21 bases between them. This CDR3 has 18 amino acids. The CDR3 sequence: CASSQEGAGGPRGETQYF. CDR3 DNA sequence: TGCGCCAGCAGCCAAGAGGGGGCCGGGGGCCCCAGGGGAGAGACCCAGTACTTC.

This chain joins TRBV11-2 and TRBJ2-5; 7 bases are a match to TRBD1. This CDR3 has 14 amino acids. Germline V gene lookup returns CDR1 SGHAT and CDR2 FQNNGV. Trimming cost V 2 bases and J 5 bases; bases outside gene matches: 5. CDR3 in DNA: TGTGCCAGCAGCTTATCGACAGGGTCGGAGACCCAGTACTTC. Amino acids: CASSLSTGSETQYF.

The chain employs TRBV6-1 and TRBJ1-4; 9 positions match TRBD1. Unmatched junction bases numbered 8, after V lost 5 bases and J lost 7 bases. The CDR3 length is 15 residues. The germline gives CDR1 MNHNS, CDR2 SASEGT. The DNA for the CDR3 is TGTGCCAGCAGTCGGGACAGGGAGTGGGGTGAAAAACTGTTTTTT. Translated, it gives CASSRDREWGEKLFF.

This sequence joins TRBV2 and TRBJ1-1; D unclear. The CDR3 sequence is 13 residues long. The V end was cut by 7 bases, the J end by 0 bases, with 9 bases between. CDR1 is SNHLY, CDR2 FYNNEI, per germline. The CDR3 protein is CASNQIMNTEAFF. As DNA, the CDR3 is TGTGCCAGCAATCAGATTATGAACACTGAAGCTTTCTTT.